A selection of T cell receptor beta chains follows, all from one sample in a study of blood T cell repertoires in COVID-19. Sequenced by immunoSEQ multiplex PCR; TCRdb stores in-frame clones only, minus some. The table lists 180,000 or so clones, about nine tenths of them singletons, with around 1.6% in the top ten. What was sequenced was peripheral blood. The source is a man aged 18 to 30 with active or convalescent COVID-19. The CDR3 runs from the conserved cysteine through the conserved F or W. A clone size is listed for some rows: how often the clone was seen (once, few, many), or a class if it is expanded.

abundance: NA; j_gene: TRBJ1-1; v_gene: TRBV11-2; CDR3aa: CASRGAWIEAFF
abundance: NA; j_gene: TRBJ2-7; v_gene: TRBV7-9; CDR3aa: CASSLAKRDYEQYF
abundance: NA; j_gene: TRBJ1-5; v_gene: TRBV4-1; CDR3aa: CASSQDGYREQPQHF
abundance: NA; j_gene: TRBJ2-2; v_gene: TRBV4-1; CDR3aa: CASSQGLSANTGELFF
abundance: NA; j_gene: TRBJ2-2; v_gene: TRBV10-2; CDR3aa: CASSESSFLAGELFF
abundance: NA; j_gene: TRBJ1-3; v_gene: TRBV28; CDR3aa: CASSGPGWSGNTIYF
abundance: NA; j_gene: TRBJ1-3; v_gene: TRBV9; CDR3aa: CASSLGTGSGNTIYF
abundance: NA; j_gene: TRBJ2-4; v_gene: TRBV6-2/TRBV6-3; CDR3aa: CASSYSLGRGGRDKNIQYF
abundance: once; j_gene: TRBJ1-3; v_gene: TRBV5-1; CDR3aa: CASSSSQGGGTTIYF
abundance: NA; j_gene: TRBJ1-2; v_gene: TRBV14; CDR3aa: CASSYRDRDPRAANYGYTF